Listed here are 3 T cell receptor beta chains from one sample, sequenced in a study of cytomegalovirus exposure and HLA in healthy donors. In the PCR, 60 Vbeta and 13 Jbeta primers were used. The protocol was immunoSEQ multiplex PCR, while the TCRdb copy is restricted to in-frame clones and leaves out a portion. The sample has about 190,000 clones. The sample was PBMCs. Receptors were obtained from a woman in her twenties or thirties in good health and CMV-seropositive.

The chain carries TRBV25-1 and TRBJ1-1; possible D gene TRBD1, 6 bases. Per germline, CDR1 MGHDK and CDR2 SYGVNS. The CDR3 runs to 13 residues. V gave up 5 bases and J gave up 1 base, with 8 bases separating them. The CDR3 protein is CASSSTGNTEAFF. Here the CDR3 DNA reads TGTGCCAGCAGTTCGACAGGGAACACTGAAGCTTTCTTT.

This chain links TRBV5-1 with TRBJ2-5; D might be TRBD1 (6 bases). V shed 2 bases and J shed 0 bases, with 8 bases lying between them. CDR1 SGHRS and CDR2 YFSETQ come from the germline V gene. CDR3 length: 14 amino acids. CDR3 protein: CASSLQGHQETQYF. DNA of the CDR3: TGCGCCAGCAGCTTACAGGGCCACCAAGAGACCCAGTACTTC.

The gene calls are TRBV30 and TRBJ1-5, with D perhaps TRBD1 (6 bases). Germline loops: CDR1 GTSNPN, CDR2 SVGIG (reference sequence). The CDR3 has 14 residues. With 4 bases removed from V and 2 bases from J, the gap between germline ends came to 12 bases. This chain's CDR3 is CAWTKDSGNQPQHF. In nucleotides, the CDR3 is TGTGCCTGGACCAAGGACAGCGGCAATCAGCCCCAGCATTTT.